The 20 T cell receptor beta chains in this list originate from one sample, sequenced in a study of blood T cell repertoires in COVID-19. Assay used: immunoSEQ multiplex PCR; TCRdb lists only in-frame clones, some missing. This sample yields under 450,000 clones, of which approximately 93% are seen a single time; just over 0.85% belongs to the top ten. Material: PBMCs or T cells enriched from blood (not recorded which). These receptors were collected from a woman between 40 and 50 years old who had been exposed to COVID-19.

The CDR3 nucleotides are TGTGCCAGCAGCTTTCGGACAGGGGTCATTAACACTGAAGCTTTCTTT. Translation: CASSFRTGVINTEAFF. The chain uses TRBV7-9 and TRBJ1-1, with 9 bases identical to TRBD1. CDR1 and CDR2 from the germline V gene are SEHNR and FQNEAQ (reference sequence). V was pared by 3 bases and J by 2 bases, with 7 bases of the junction left unmatched. CDR3 size: 16 residues. Supplemented by reference TRBV7-9 and TRBJ1-1, the full variable domain reads DTGVSQNPRHKITKRGQNVTFRCDPISEHNRLYWYRQTLGQGPEFLTYFQNEAQLEKSRLLSDRFSAERPKGSFSTLEIQRTEQGDSAMYLCASSFRTGVINTEAFFGQGTRLTVV.

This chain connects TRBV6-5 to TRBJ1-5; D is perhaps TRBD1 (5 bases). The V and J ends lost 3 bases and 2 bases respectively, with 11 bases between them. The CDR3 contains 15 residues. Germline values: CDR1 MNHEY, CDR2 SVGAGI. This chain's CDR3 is CASSYSGSGNQPQHF. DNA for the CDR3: TGTGCCAGCAGTTATTCAGGGTCAGGCAATCAGCCCCAGCATTTT.

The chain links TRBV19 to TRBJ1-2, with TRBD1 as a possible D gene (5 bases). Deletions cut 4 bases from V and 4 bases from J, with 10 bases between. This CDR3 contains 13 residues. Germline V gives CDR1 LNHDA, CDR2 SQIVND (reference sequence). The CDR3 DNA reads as TGTGCCAGTAGTACCCAGGGCGCCTATGGCTACACCTTC. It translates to CASSTQGAYGYTF. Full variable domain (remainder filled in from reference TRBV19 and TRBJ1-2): DGGITQSPKYLFRKEGQNVTLSCEQNLNHDAMYWYRQDPGQGLRLIYYSQIVNDFQKGDIAEGYSVSREKKESFPLTVTSAQKNPTAFYLCASSTQGAYGYTFGSGTRLTVV.

CDR3 in amino acids: CASSLLGGTYEQYF. The CDR3 coding sequence is TGTGCCAGCAGCTTACTTGGCGGGACCTACGAGCAGTACTTC. The V gene is TRBV7-9, the J gene TRBJ2-7; weak D call: TRBD2 (6 bases). From germline, CDR1 is SEHNR and CDR2 FQNEAQ (reference sequence). The CDR3 totals 14 residues. The V gene lost 2 bases and the J gene lost 2 bases, with 10 bases spanning the gap.

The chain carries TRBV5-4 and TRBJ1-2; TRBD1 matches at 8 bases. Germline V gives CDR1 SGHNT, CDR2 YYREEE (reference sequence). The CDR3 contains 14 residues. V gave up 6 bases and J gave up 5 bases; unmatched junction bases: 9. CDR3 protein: CASTPRRTGYGYTF. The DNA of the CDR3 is TGTGCCAGCACCCCGAGGAGGACAGGGTATGGCTACACCTTC.

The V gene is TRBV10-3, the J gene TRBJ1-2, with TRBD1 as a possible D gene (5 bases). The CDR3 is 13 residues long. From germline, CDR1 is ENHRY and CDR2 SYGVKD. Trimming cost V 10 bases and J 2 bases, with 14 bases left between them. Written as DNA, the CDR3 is TGTGCCACCTCGAGCACAGGAAACTATGGCTACACCTTC. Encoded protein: CATSSTGNYGYTF.

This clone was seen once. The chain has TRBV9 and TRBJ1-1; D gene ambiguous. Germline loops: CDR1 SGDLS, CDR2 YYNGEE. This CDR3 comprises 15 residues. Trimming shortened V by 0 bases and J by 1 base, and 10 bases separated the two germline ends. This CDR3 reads CASSVGRTSNTEAFF. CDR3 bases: TGTGCCAGCAGCGTAGGCAGGACTTCGAACACTGAAGCTTTCTTT.

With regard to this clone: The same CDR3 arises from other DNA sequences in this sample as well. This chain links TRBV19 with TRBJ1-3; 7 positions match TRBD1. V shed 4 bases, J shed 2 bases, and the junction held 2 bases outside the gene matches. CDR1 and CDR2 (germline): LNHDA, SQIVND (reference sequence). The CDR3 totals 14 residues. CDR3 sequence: CASSTGTAGNTIYF. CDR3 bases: TGTGCCAGTAGTACCGGGACAGCTGGAAACACCATATATTTT.

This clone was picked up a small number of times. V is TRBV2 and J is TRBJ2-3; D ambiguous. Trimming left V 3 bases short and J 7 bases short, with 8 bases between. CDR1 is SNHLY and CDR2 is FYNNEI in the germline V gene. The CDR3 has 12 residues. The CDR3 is CASSEKEYTQYF. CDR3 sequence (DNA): TGTGCCAGCAGTGAGAAAGAGTATACGCAGTATTTT.

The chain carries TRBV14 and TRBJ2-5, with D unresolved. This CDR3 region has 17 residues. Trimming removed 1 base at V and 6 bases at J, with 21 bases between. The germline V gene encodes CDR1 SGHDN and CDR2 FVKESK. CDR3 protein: CASSQVISTNPLQTQYF. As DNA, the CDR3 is TGTGCCAGCAGCCAAGTCATCAGTACTAACCCTCTCCAGACCCAGTACTTC.

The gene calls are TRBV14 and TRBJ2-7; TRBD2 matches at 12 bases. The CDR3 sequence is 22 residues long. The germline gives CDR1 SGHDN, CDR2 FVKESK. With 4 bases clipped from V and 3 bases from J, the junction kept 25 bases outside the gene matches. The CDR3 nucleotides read TGTGCCAGCAGCCGGACGGGGACAGGGACCTTCTCCAAGACTAGCGGGGGCTACGAGCAGTACTTC. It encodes CASSRTGTGTFSKTSGGYEQYF.

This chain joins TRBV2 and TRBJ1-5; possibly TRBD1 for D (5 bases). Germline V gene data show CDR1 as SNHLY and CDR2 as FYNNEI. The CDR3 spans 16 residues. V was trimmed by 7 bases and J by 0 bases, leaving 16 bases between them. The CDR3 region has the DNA TGTGCCAGCAATCGTCAGGGATTGTCTAGCAATCAGCCCCAGCATTTT. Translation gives CASNRQGLSSNQPQHF.

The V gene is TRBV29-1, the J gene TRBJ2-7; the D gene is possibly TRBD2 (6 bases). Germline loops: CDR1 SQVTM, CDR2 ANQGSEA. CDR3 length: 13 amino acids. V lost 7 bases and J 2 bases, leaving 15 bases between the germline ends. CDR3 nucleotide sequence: TGCAGCGGAGCCGGGGACTCCCCCTACGAGCAGTACTTC. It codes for CSGAGDSPYEQYF.

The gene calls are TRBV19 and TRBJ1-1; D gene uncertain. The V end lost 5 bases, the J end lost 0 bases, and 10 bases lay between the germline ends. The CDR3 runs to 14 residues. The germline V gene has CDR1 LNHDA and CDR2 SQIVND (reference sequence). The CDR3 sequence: CASSSGFVNTEAFF. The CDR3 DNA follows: TGTGCCAGTAGTTCGGGGTTCGTGAACACTGAAGCTTTCTTT.

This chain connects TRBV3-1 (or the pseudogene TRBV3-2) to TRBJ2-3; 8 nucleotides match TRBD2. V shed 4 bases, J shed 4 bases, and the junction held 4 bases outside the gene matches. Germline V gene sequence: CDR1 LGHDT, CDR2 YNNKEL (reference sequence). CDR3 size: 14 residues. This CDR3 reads CASSLTSGPDTQYF. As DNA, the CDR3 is TGTGCCAGCAGCCTAACTAGCGGTCCAGATACGCAGTATTTT.

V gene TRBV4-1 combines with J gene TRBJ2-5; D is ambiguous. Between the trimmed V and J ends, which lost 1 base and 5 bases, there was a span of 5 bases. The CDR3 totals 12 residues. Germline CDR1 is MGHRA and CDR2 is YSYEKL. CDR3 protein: CASSQGRETQYF. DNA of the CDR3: TGCGCCAGCAGCCAAGGCCGGGAGACCCAGTACTTC.

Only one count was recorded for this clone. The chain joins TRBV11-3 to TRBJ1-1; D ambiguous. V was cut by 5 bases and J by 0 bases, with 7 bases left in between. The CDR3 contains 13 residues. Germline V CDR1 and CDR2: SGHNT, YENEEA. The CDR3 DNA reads TGTGCCAGCAGCAAACAGATGAACACTGAAGCTTTCTTT. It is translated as CASSKQMNTEAFF.

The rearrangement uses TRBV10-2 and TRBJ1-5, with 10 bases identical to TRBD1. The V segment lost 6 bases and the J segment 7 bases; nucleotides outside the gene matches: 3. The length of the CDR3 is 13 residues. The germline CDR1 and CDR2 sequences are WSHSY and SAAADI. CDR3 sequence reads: CASRDRGDQPQHF. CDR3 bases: TGCGCCAGCAGGGACAGGGGGGACCAGCCCCAGCATTTT.

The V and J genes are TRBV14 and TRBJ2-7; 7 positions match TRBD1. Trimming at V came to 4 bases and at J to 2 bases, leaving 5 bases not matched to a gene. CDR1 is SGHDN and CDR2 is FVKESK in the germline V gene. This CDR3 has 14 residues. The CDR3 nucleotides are TGTGCCAGCAGCCCTAGACAGGGCCCCTACGAGCAGTACTTC. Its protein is CASSPRQGPYEQYF.

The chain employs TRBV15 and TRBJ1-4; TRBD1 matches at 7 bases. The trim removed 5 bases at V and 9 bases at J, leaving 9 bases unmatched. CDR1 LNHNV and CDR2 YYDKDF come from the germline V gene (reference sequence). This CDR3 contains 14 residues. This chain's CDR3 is CATSPRQGWKKLFF. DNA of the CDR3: TGTGCCACCAGCCCGAGACAGGGTTGGAAAAAACTGTTTTTT.